This entry is about one T cell receptor (beta chain). The antigen is unknown. V was shortened by 0 bases and J by 5 bases, with 11 bases between the two germline ends. The CDR3 has 14 amino acids. From germline, CDR1 is DFQATT and CDR2 SNEGSKA (reference sequence). This entry comes from a study of response to subunit inactivated influenza vaccine. Findings of the study overall: Each seasonal flu vaccination may recruit only limited new T cells, authors suggested.

TCRdb reprocessed the RT-PCR reads via MiXCR and lists one record per CDR3 protein. The sample includes hundreds of thousands of distinct CDR3 sequences, about 15% of them seen just once. The specimen comprised CD4+ T cells sorted from PBMCs, sampled about 23 months after vaccination. The genes are TRBV20-1 and TRBJ2-4; no definite D call. The receptor's source is a man between 50 and 75 years old who received an inactivated influenza vaccine. CDR3 nucleotides: TGCAGTGCTAGAGAACCAATAGGCCAAAACATTCAGTACTTC. It translates to CSAREPIGQNIQYF.